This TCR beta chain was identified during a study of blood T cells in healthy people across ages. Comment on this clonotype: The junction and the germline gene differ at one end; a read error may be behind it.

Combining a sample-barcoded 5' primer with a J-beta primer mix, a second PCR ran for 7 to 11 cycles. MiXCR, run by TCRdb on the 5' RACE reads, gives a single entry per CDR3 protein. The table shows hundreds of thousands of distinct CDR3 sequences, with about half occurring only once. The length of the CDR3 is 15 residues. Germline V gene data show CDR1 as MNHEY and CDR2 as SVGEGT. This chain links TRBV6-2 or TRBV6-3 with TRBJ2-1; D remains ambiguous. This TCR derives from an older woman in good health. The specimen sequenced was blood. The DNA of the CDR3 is TGTGCCAGCAGTTATGAGGCAGGTACCTACAATGAGCGGTTCTTC. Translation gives CASSYEAGTYNERFF.